Each of the 25 T cell receptor beta chains below was sequenced from the same sample in a study of T cell responses to AZD1222 COVID-19 vaccine. The table came from immunoSEQ multiplex PCR; TCRdb's copy has only in-frame clones and leaves some out. The repertoire has about 150,000 clones, approximately 88% of them found once; the top ten carry 1.1%. Material: peripheral blood, obtained 28 days after the second AZD1222 dose. The receptors shown here come from an adult who received the AZD1222 COVID-19 vaccine.

The V and J genes are TRBV9 and TRBJ2-5; D uncertain. The CDR3 consists of 14 residues. Germline V gene sequence: CDR1 SGDLS, CDR2 YYNGEE. The V end was cut by 0 bases, the J end by 2 bases, with 8 bases between. The CDR3 region is CASSVGGPQETQYF. The DNA of the CDR3 is TGTGCCAGCAGCGTAGGTGGCCCGCAAGAGACCCAGTACTTC.

V is TRBV19 and J is TRBJ1-5, with D possibly matching TRBD1 (6 bases). Germline assignment: CDR1 LNHDA and CDR2 SQIVND (reference sequence). Between the trimmed V and J ends, which lost 3 bases and 7 bases, there was a span of 16 bases. The CDR3 spans 15 residues. The CDR3 sequence is CASSIWAGALQPQHF. The DNA of the CDR3 is TGTGCCAGTAGTATTTGGGCAGGGGCCCTACAGCCCCAGCATTTT.

The chain couples TRBV29-1 to TRBJ1-2, with 7 bases that match TRBD1. V dropped 7 bases and J dropped 5; count of bases not matched to a gene: 7. This CDR3 is built from 12 residues. CDR1 is SQVTM and CDR2 is ANQGSEA in the germline V gene. The DNA of the CDR3 is TGCAGCGCGGCCTACAGGGGTTATGGCTACACCTTC. Its translation: CSAAYRGYGYTF.

This chain links TRBV2 with TRBJ2-5; unclear D gene. Trimming left V 3 bases short and J 4 bases short, with 24 bases between. The CDR3 totals 18 residues. Germline CDR1 and CDR2: SNHLY and FYNNEI. The CDR3 DNA is TGTGCCAGCAGTGACACGGAAGGGTCACCCCTTGGGGTAGAGACCCAGTACTTC. Amino acids: CASSDTEGSPLGVETQYF.

The V gene is TRBV21-1, the J gene TRBJ1-2; the DNA was not compared with TRBD1, the D call given in the table. TRBV21-1 is a pseudogene locus. The CDR3 is made up of 18 amino acids. In DNA form, the CDR3 reads TGTGCCAGCATCCCTAACCGGGACAGGGGGCGCGAGGACTATGGCTACACCTTC. Translated, it gives CASIPNRDRGREDYGYTF.

The chain is built from TRBV6-4 and TRBJ1-1, with 9 bases aligning to TRBD1. With 5 bases clipped from V and 7 bases from J, the junction kept 11 bases outside the gene matches. CDR1 is MRHNA, CDR2 SNTAGT, per germline. This CDR3 comprises 15 residues. DNA for the CDR3: TGTGCCAGCAGTCAGGGACAGGGAGGGTTTGATGAAGCTTTCTTT. Translation: CASSQGQGGFDEAFF.

The chain recombines TRBV11-1 with TRBJ1-6; 8 bases agree with TRBD1. J gave up 7 bases and V 4 bases, and 3 bases lay outside the gene matches. Per the germline V gene, CDR1 is SGHAT and CDR2 is FQDESV (reference sequence). The CDR3 is 14 residues long. CDR3: CASSSNRGNSPLHF. DNA for the CDR3: TGTGCCAGCAGCTCAAACAGGGGGAATTCACCCCTCCACTTT.

The chain employs TRBV5-4 and TRBJ2-3; the match to TRBD1 covers 10 bases. Germline CDR1 SGHNT, CDR2 YYREEE (reference sequence). The ends lost 4 bases at V and 3 bases at J; junction bases unmatched: 5. The CDR3 runs to 15 residues. The CDR3 is CASSRDRGRTDTQYF. In DNA, the CDR3 is TGTGCCAGCAGCCGGGACAGGGGAAGGACAGATACGCAGTATTTT.

The CDR3 reads CASSPELAMTGVNGYTF. The CDR3 nucleotides read TGTGCCAGCAGCCCCGAACTAGCTATGACAGGGGTGAATGGCTACACCTTC. V gene TRBV3-1 (or the pseudogene TRBV3-2) combines with J gene TRBJ1-2; TRBD1 aligns across 8 bases. Losses at the gene ends were 4 bases for V and 6 bases for J; bases not matched to a gene: 16. The germline gives CDR1 LGHDT, CDR2 YNNKEL (reference sequence). The CDR3 length is 17 residues.

The chain joins TRBV5-4 to TRBJ1-5; weak D call: TRBD1 (6 bases). The CDR3 has 16 amino acids. The V and J ends lost 4 bases and 4 bases respectively, with 18 bases between them. Germline V lookup: CDR1 SGHNT, CDR2 YYREEE (reference sequence). Here the CDR3 reads CASSLFSDRLNQPQHF. CDR3 nucleotides: TGTGCCAGCAGCCTGTTTTCAGACAGGCTAAATCAGCCCCAGCATTTT.

The V gene is TRBV7-8, the J gene TRBJ2-1; 7 bases align to TRBD2. Looked up from germline, CDR1 is SGHVS and CDR2 is FQNEAQ. CDR3 length: 16 residues. J was trimmed by 4 bases and V by 6 bases; bases with no gene match: 12. CDR3 nucleotides: TGTGCCAGCAGGACCGACGAGCGGGGAGTATACAATGAGCAGTTCTTC. This gives the protein CASRTDERGVYNEQFF.

This clone has only a few counts. The rearrangement links TRBV19 to TRBJ1-2, with 8 bases matching TRBD1. Per the germline V gene, CDR1 is LNHDA and CDR2 is SQIVND (reference sequence). V dropped 3 bases and J dropped 4; count of bases not matched to a gene: 7. The CDR3 length is 15 residues. CDR3 nucleotide sequence: TGTGCCAGTAGTATCCCTGGACAGGGCGGCTATGGCTACACCTTC. Its translation: CASSIPGQGGYGYTF.

The V call is TRBV7-9, the J call TRBJ1-1; D perhaps matches TRBD1 (5 bases). Deletions cut 1 base from V and 7 bases from J, with 13 bases between. The CDR3 is 14 amino acids. The V gene's germline CDR1 is SEHNR and CDR2 FQNEAQ (reference sequence). The CDR3 here is CASSLGVGGVEAFF. The CDR3 DNA is TGTGCCAGCAGCTTAGGTGTGGGAGGGGTTGAAGCTTTCTTT.

The rearrangement uses TRBV11-2 and TRBJ1-4; D ambiguous. The V gene lost 5 bases and the J gene lost 6 bases, with 13 bases spanning the gap. Germline CDR1 SGHAT, CDR2 FQNNGV. The CDR3 is 14 amino acids. In DNA form, the CDR3 reads TGTGCCAGCAGCAAAGGACGGACCCATGAAAAACTGTTTTTT. Translated: CASSKGRTHEKLFF.

This sequence joins TRBV5-3 and TRBJ1-2; D not resolved. TRBV5-3 is given ORF status, its function remaining uncertain. V dropped 1 base and J dropped 4 bases, with 11 bases sitting between them. This CDR3 is 14 amino acids long. The CDR3, as DNA: TGTGCCAGAAGCTTGATCAGGTATGGCTATGGCTACACCTTC. It is translated as CARSLIRYGYGYTF.

This clone was recorded only once. The rearrangement joins TRBV19 to TRBJ1-4; D remains ambiguous. The CDR3 sequence is 14 residues long. V lost 5 bases to trimming and J lost 10 bases, with 17 bases between them. Germline CDR1 and CDR2: LNHDA and SQIVND (reference sequence). CDR3 DNA: TGTGCCAGTAGTCCCGGGAACGGAGATGGAAAACTGTTTTTT. It is translated as CASSPGNGDGKLFF.

V usage is TRBV14 and J usage is TRBJ2-7, with D possibly TRBD1 on 5 matching bases. V lost 4 bases to trimming and J lost 4 bases, with 17 bases between them. Germline CDR1 SGHDN, CDR2 FVKESK. This CDR3 spans 15 amino acids. This chain's CDR3 is CASSPIGAPFYEQYF. The CDR3 nucleotides read TGTGCCAGCAGCCCGATAGGGGCACCGTTTTACGAGCAGTACTTC.

V is TRBV4-1 and J is TRBJ2-3; 8 bases are a match to TRBD2. The CDR3 totals 16 residues. V lost 1 base, J lost 2 bases, and 5 bases stayed unmatched. CDR1 is MGHRA and CDR2 is YSYEKL in the germline V gene. The CDR3 loop reads CASSQVAGTPTDTQYF. The CDR3 region has the DNA TGCGCCAGCAGCCAAGTAGCGGGGACCCCCACAGATACGCAGTATTTT.

This chain connects TRBV6-5 to TRBJ1-5, with D perhaps matching TRBD1 (5 bases). V lost 3 bases and J 4 bases, leaving 13 bases between the germline ends. The CDR3 sequence is 15 residues long. In germline, CDR1 is MNHEY, CDR2 SVGAGI. This CDR3 is CASSYGNRLNQPQHF. The CDR3 bases are TGTGCCAGCAGTTATGGGAACAGGTTAAATCAGCCCCAGCATTTT.

V and J are TRBV10-2 and TRBJ2-7; no clear D. The germline V gene encodes CDR1 WSHSY and CDR2 SAAADI. The CDR3 length is 12 residues. Trimming pared 2 bases from V and 3 bases from J, leaving 5 bases between. The CDR3 spells CASSEPVYEQYF. The CDR3 region has the DNA TGCGCCAGCAGTGAGCCCGTCTACGAGCAGTACTTC.

V is TRBV7-2 and J is TRBJ1-5; the match to TRBD1 covers 10 bases. The junction had 9 bases not matched to a gene; V was cut back by 1 base and J by 6 bases. The germline gives CDR1 SGHTA, CDR2 FQGNSA. This CDR3 has 17 amino acids. The CDR3 bases are TGTGCCAGCAGCTTAGTCGGGACAGGGGAAGGCGGTCAGCCCCAGCATTTT. Protein sequence: CASSLVGTGEGGQPQHF.

The chain carries TRBV4-1 and TRBJ1-3, with D perhaps TRBD1 (6 bases). The V end lost 1 base, the J end lost 5 bases, and 15 bases lay between the germline ends. The CDR3 is 16 residues long. The germline V gene has CDR1 MGHRA and CDR2 YSYEKL. Here the CDR3 DNA reads TGCGCCAGCAGCCAAGTTGGTAGTCGGGACAGAAACACCATATATTTT. This encodes CASSQVGSRDRNTIYF.

The rearrangement uses TRBV6-5 and TRBJ1-1, with unresolved D. The ends were cut back, 5 bases at V and 1 base at J, with 14 bases in the middle. CDR1 MNHEY and CDR2 SVGAGI come from the germline V gene. The CDR3 has 15 amino acids. The CDR3 protein is CASSILTSQNTEAFF. The CDR3 DNA reads TGTGCCAGCAGTATCCTGACGAGCCAGAACACTGAAGCTTTCTTT.

This chain joins TRBV6-1 and TRBJ2-2; D is undetermined. The CDR3 length is 16 residues. Germline CDR1 reads MNHNS; CDR2 reads SASEGT. V shed 2 bases and J shed 5 bases, with 15 bases lying between them. In nucleotides, the CDR3 is TGTGCCAGCAGTGAATTGGTGTTTAGTCCAACCGGGGAGCTGTTTTTT. Protein: CASSELVFSPTGELFF.

The CDR3 here is CASSPGGRDTIYF. The CDR3 DNA follows: TGTGCCAGCAGTCCAGGGGGCCGGGACACCATATATTTT. This chain uses TRBV27 with TRBJ1-3; TRBD1 agrees at 8 bases. The germline CDR1 and CDR2 sequences are MNHEY and SMNVEV (reference sequence). This CDR3 is built from 13 residues. Trimming at V came to 5 bases and at J to 8 bases, leaving 5 bases not matched to a gene.